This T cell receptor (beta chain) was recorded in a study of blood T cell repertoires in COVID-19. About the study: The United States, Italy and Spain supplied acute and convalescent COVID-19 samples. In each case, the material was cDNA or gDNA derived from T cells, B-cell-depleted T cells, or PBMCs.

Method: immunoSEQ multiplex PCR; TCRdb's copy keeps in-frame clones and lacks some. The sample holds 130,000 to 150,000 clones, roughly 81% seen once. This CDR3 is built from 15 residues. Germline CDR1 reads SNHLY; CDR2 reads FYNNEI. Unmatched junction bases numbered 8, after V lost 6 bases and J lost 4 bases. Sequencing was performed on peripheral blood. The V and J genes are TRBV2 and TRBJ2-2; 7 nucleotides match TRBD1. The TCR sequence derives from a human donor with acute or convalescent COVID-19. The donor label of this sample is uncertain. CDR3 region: CASSVDRASTGELFF. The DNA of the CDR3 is TGTGCCAGCAGCGTAGACAGGGCCAGCACCGGGGAGCTGTTTTTT. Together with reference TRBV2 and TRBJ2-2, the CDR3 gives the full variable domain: EPEVTQTPSHQVTQMGQEVILRCVPISNHLYFYWYRQILGQKVEFLVSFYNNEISEKSEIFDDQFSVERPDGSNFTLKIRSTKLEDSAMYFCASSVDRASTGELFFGEGSRLTVL.